These T cell receptor beta chains were read from a single sample in a study of identical twins. TCRdb analysed the 5' RACE reads with MiXCR anew, one entry per CDR3 protein. Altogether about 920,000 distinct CDR3 sequences are present, about 12% being singletons, with the ten largest covering around 1.5%. The sample was also reused in another study, on yellow fever vaccine responses in identical twins.

Material: PBMCs. All receptors derive from a woman aged 18-30 years in good health. CDR3s include the opening cysteine and the closing phenylalanine or tryptophan. A D gene is named only where the DNA matches it firmly. Size is stated for part of the rows, as once, few or many counts, or as a class when the clone is expanded.

CDR3aa	abundance	v_gene	j_gene	d_gene
CASSKSGDGNTIYF	few	TRBV2	TRBJ1-3	NA
CASSLLGSGSVKNIQYF	NA	TRBV7-9	TRBJ2-4	TRBD2
CASRVGSDYGYTF	few	TRBV5-1	TRBJ1-2	NA
CASSLDEQPQHF	few	TRBV7-9	TRBJ1-5	NA
CASSEGQPMQFF	NA	TRBV6-1	TRBJ2-1	NA
CASTSGSSYNEQFF	many	TRBV28	TRBJ2-1	TRBD2
CASTHIDRDTGELFF	NA	TRBV7-6	TRBJ2-2	TRBD1
CASTPRGVPDTQYF	once	TRBV7-7	TRBJ2-3	NA
CSVEGTSGRISYEQYF	NA	TRBV29-1	TRBJ2-7	TRBD2
CASRVGGGGSNQPQHF	few	TRBV9	TRBJ1-5	NA